The 25 T cell receptor beta chains below were found in one sample sequenced in a study of identical twins. TCRdb processed the 5' RACE reads anew with MiXCR; each CDR3 protein has one entry. The repertoire includes around 670,000 distinct CDR3 sequences, roughly 6% of them detected once, and around 2% sits in the top ten. The source material was naive T cells sorted from blood. These receptors were obtained from a man between 18 and 35 years old in good health.

The J gene is TRBJ2-5, the V gene TRBV24-1, with D possibly being TRBD2 (6 bases). Germline CDR1 is KGHDR and CDR2 is SFDVKD. The CDR3 consists of 15 residues. V was shortened by 0 bases and J by 5 bases, with 12 bases between the two germline ends. Written as DNA, the CDR3 is TGTGCCACCAGTGATTTGGGGGGAGGTCAGGAGACCCAGTACTTC. It is translated as CATSDLGGGQETQYF.

This clonotype was detected only a few times. The CDR3 DNA follows: TGCAGTGCTAGCCGGACAGGGTTAAGTGAGCGCCCACGAGATACGCAGTATTTT. Protein: CSASRTGLSERPRDTQYF. V and J are TRBV20-1 and TRBJ2-3, with 8 nucleotides matching TRBD1. The germline V gene has CDR1 DFQATT and CDR2 SNEGSKA (reference sequence). V trimming: 3 bases; J trimming: 5 bases; junction bases outside the gene matches: 19. The CDR3 covers 18 residues.

This sequence joins TRBV12-3 or TRBV12-4 and TRBJ2-1; 10 bases match TRBD2. The CDR3 covers 14 residues. With V trimmed by 3 bases and J by 9 bases, 5 bases remained unmatched. The CDR3 reads CASSFSGRGTEQFF. In DNA form, the CDR3 reads TGTGCCAGCAGTTTCAGCGGGAGGGGCACTGAGCAGTTCTTC.

This clonotype was observed a handful of times. The chain has TRBV5-1 and TRBJ2-3, with 9 bases fitting TRBD2. The germline gives CDR1 SGHRS, CDR2 YFSETQ. With V trimmed by 5 bases and J by 4 bases, 5 bases remained unmatched. CDR3 length: 14 amino acids. The CDR3 nucleotides are TGCGCCAGCAGGCGGGAGGGAATGGCAGATACGCAGTATTTT. Amino acid sequence: CASRREGMADTQYF.

The genes are TRBV9 and TRBJ1-2; no definite D call. CDR3 size: 15 residues. Per germline, CDR1 SGDLS and CDR2 YYNGEE. Trimming took 0 bases from V and 3 from J, leaving 12 bases between them. CDR3 coding DNA: TGTGCCAGCAGCGTAGAGAGTCGATTTTACTATGGCTACACCTTC. It is translated as CASSVESRFYYGYTF.

This clonotype appeared many times. The chain is built from TRBV30 and TRBJ2-7; D is undetermined. V was trimmed by 0 bases and J by 10 bases, leaving 10 bases between them. The V gene's germline CDR1 is GTSNPN and CDR2 SVGIG (reference sequence). This CDR3 is 11 amino acids long. DNA for the CDR3: TGTGCCTGGAGTGTAGAATGGGTTCAGTACTTC. Its translation is CAWSVEWVQYF.

The J gene is TRBJ1-6, the V gene TRBV27; no definite D call. The V gene lost 5 bases and the J gene lost 7 bases, with 18 bases spanning the gap. Germline V gives CDR1 MNHEY, CDR2 SMNVEV (reference sequence). This CDR3 is 16 amino acids long. CDR3 amino acids: CASSAQMGGGNSPLHF. In nucleotides, the CDR3 is TGTGCCAGCAGTGCGCAGATGGGCGGTGGGAATTCACCCCTCCACTTT.

This clonotype was seen ten or more times. The chain recombines TRBV6-1 with TRBJ2-1, with TRBD1 matching 8 bases. The CDR3 sequence is 15 residues long. J lost 9 bases, V lost 7 bases, and 14 bases had no gene match. Germline lookup yields CDR1 MNHNS and CDR2 SASEGT. The CDR3 coding sequence is TGTGCCAGCAAGGGGCAGGGGGCAAATGCCGTTGAGCAGTTCTTC. Protein sequence: CASKGQGANAVEQFF.

At least ten counts were recorded for this clonotype. The gene calls are TRBV12-3 or TRBV12-4 and TRBJ2-1; 7 nucleotides agree with TRBD2. The CDR3 extends over 13 amino acids. The V and J ends lost 3 bases and 9 bases, in that order; junction bases with no gene match: 5. CDR3 nucleotides: TGTGCCAGCAGTTTCCTACTAGCGAGTGAGCAGTTCTTC. This sequence encodes CASSFLLASEQFF.

The sample holds a few counts of this clonotype. The chain has TRBV30 and TRBJ2-5, with D unclear. CDR3 length: 10 residues. Germline V gene lookup returns CDR1 GTSNPN and CDR2 SVGIG (reference sequence). Trimming shortened V by 5 bases and J by 5 bases, and 6 bases separated the two germline ends. As DNA, the CDR3 is TGTGCCTGGGTAGGGGAGACCCAGTACTTC. Amino acids: CAWVGETQYF.

This clonotype was found a few times. V is TRBV6-2 or TRBV6-3 and J is TRBJ1-5; D unclear. The CDR3 is 19 amino acids. V was shortened by 1 base and J by 0 bases, with 19 bases between the two germline ends. Germline-derived CDR1 and CDR2 are MNHEY and SVGEGT. This chain's CDR3 is CASSYFTFERKDSNQPQHF. CDR3 nucleotides: TGTGCCAGCAGTTACTTTACCTTCGAACGCAAAGATAGCAATCAGCCCCAGCATTTT.

At least ten counts were recorded for this clonotype. The rearrangement links TRBV20-1 to TRBJ1-5; D possibly corresponds to TRBD1 (5 bases). CDR1 is DFQATT and CDR2 is SNEGSKA in the germline V gene (reference sequence). V lost 5 bases, J lost 4 bases, and 15 bases lay in between. The length of the CDR3 is 14 residues. DNA for the CDR3: TGCAGTGCTCAGTCGAGGGACGGGAATCAGCCCCAGCATTTT. The encoded protein is CSAQSRDGNQPQHF.

This clonotype was seen more than once but under ten times. The rearrangement links TRBV5-1 to TRBJ1-2; TRBD1 matches 10 bases. CDR3 length: 14 residues. Germline V gene lookup returns CDR1 SGHRS and CDR2 YFSETQ. V was pared by 5 bases and J by 2 bases, with 3 bases of the junction left unmatched. The CDR3 bases are TGCGCCAGCAGGACAGGGGGCGGCAACTATGGCTACACCTTC. Amino acids: CASRTGGGNYGYTF.

The V gene is TRBV18, the J gene TRBJ2-7; TRBD2 matches at 9 bases. V lost 3 bases, J lost 4 bases, and 7 bases stayed unmatched. Germline lookup yields CDR1 KGHSH and CDR2 LQKENI. The CDR3 sequence is 15 residues long. CDR3 bases: TGTGCCAGCTCACCCTCTTTAGCGGGAGCTTACGAGCAGTACGTC. Its protein is CASSPSLAGAYEQYV.

This clonotype was recorded many times. V gene TRBV12-3 or TRBV12-4 combines with J gene TRBJ2-5; D is possibly TRBD1 or TRBD2 (5 bases each). The V end was cut by 8 bases, the J end by 2 bases, with 18 bases between. CDR3 size: 15 residues. In nucleotides, the CDR3 is TGTGCCAGCTACTACGAAGGGGACCAACAAGAGACCCAGTACTTC. Its protein product is CASYYEGDQQETQYF.

The table lists this clonotype with many counts. The rearrangement links TRBV9 to TRBJ2-1; D may be TRBD2 (5 bases). The CDR3 is 14 amino acids. The germline V and J ends were trimmed by 4 bases and 3 bases, with 11 bases remaining between them. The germline V gene encodes CDR1 SGDLS and CDR2 YYNGEE. The CDR3 coding sequence is TGTGCCAGCAGCCCGGCCGGACTCTACAATGAGCAGTTCTTC. Amino acid sequence: CASSPAGLYNEQFF.

This clonotype was counted ten times or more. The rearrangement uses TRBV5-1 and TRBJ2-7; D may be TRBD1 or TRBD2 (5 bases each). Trimming left V 2 bases short and J 0 bases short, with 12 bases between. Germline V lookup: CDR1 SGHRS, CDR2 YFSETQ. The CDR3 covers 15 residues. CDR3 amino acids: CASSLEGSTSYEQYF. The CDR3 coding sequence is TGCGCCAGCAGCTTAGAGGGGAGTACCTCCTACGAGCAGTACTTC.

This clonotype was recorded a few times. The V call is TRBV6-1, the J call TRBJ1-5; the match to TRBD1 covers 7 bases. The J segment lost 4 bases and the V segment lost 3 bases, leaving 6 bases of the junction unmatched. Germline V gene lookup returns CDR1 MNHNS and CDR2 SASEGT. The CDR3 is made up of 15 amino acids. This chain's CDR3 is CASSDPWTGNQPQHF. The DNA for the CDR3 is TGTGCCAGCAGTGACCCCTGGACAGGAAATCAGCCCCAGCATTTT.

This clonotype was counted ten times or more. The CDR3 region is CASRRTGANTIYF. In DNA, the CDR3 is TGTGCCAGCAGAAGGACAGGGGCAAACACCATATATTTT. The chain recombines TRBV12-3 or TRBV12-4 with TRBJ1-3; 9 nucleotides line up with TRBD1. The CDR3 contains 13 residues. After removal of 6 bases from V and 6 bases from J, the junction contained 3 bases not matched to a gene.

The sample holds many counts of this clonotype. The rearrangement links TRBV12-3 or TRBV12-4 to TRBJ1-2; the D gene is possibly TRBD1 (6 bases). V dropped 5 bases and J dropped 5 bases, with 12 bases sitting between them. This CDR3 has 13 residues. In DNA, the CDR3 is TGTGCCAGCAGTCCTCGGGACACTTATGGCTACACCTTC. Residues: CASSPRDTYGYTF.

This clonotype showed up just a few times. V is TRBV18 and J is TRBJ1-5; TRBD1 agrees at 9 bases. Germline CDR1 reads KGHSH; CDR2 reads LQKENI. Losses at the gene ends were 4 bases for V and 1 base for J; bases not matched to a gene: 5. The CDR3 is 16 residues long. CDR3 amino acids: CASSLSQGASNQPQHF. The CDR3 DNA sequence: TGTGCCAGCTCACTTTCACAGGGGGCAAGCAATCAGCCCCAGCATTTT.

This clonotype was seen at least ten times. The chain employs TRBV7-9 and TRBJ2-7; tentative D call: TRBD1 (6 bases). Trimming left V 5 bases short and J 4 bases short, with 21 bases between. Germline V gene data show CDR1 as SEHNR and CDR2 as FQNEAQ (reference sequence). The CDR3 totals 16 residues. The CDR3 bases are TGTGCCAGCAGCCCACACCCACAGGGTCGGATATACGAGCAGTACTTC. It is translated as CASSPHPQGRIYEQYF.

This clonotype was observed at least ten times. The V and J genes are TRBV28 and TRBJ2-7; the match to TRBD1 covers 12 bases. With 6 bases clipped from V and 4 bases from J, the junction kept 7 bases outside the gene matches. The CDR3 is made up of 15 amino acids. CDR1 and CDR2 (germline): MDHEN, SYDVKM. The CDR3 protein is CASRPGTGGDYEQYF. CDR3 in DNA: TGTGCCAGCAGACCCGGGACAGGGGGCGATTACGAGCAGTACTTC.

At least ten counts were recorded for this clonotype. This sequence joins TRBV20-1 and TRBJ2-4; 8 nucleotides match TRBD1. The V segment lost 0 bases and the J segment 9 bases; nucleotides outside the gene matches: 7. The CDR3 totals 14 residues. The germline V gene has CDR1 DFQATT and CDR2 SNEGSKA (reference sequence). The CDR3 nucleotides are TGCAGTGCTAGAGACCGGACAGGGCTAGGCATTCAGTACTTC. Its translation is CSARDRTGLGIQYF.

This clonotype has only a few counts. The chain recombines TRBV27 with TRBJ2-2; 8 bases map to TRBD2. The CDR3 has 17 amino acids. The J segment lost 5 bases and the V segment lost 1 base, leaving 9 bases of the junction unmatched. Germline-derived CDR1 and CDR2 are MNHEY and SMNVEV (reference sequence). Here the CDR3 DNA reads TGTGCCAGCAGTTTATTAGTGGCGGGAGGAGGTACCGGGGAGCTGTTTTTT. Protein: CASSLLVAGGGTGELFF.